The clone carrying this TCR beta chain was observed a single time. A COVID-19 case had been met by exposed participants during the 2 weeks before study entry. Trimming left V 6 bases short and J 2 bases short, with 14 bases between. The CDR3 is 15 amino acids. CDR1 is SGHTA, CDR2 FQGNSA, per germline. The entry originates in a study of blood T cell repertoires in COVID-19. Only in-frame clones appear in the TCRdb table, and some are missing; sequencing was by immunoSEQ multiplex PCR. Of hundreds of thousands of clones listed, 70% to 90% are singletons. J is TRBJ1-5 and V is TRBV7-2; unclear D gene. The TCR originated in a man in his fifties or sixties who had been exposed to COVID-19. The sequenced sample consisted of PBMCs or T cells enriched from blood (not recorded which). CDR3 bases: TGTGCCAGCAGTCTAGAAGGGAGGCGCAATCAGCCCCAGCATTTT. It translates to CASSLEGRRNQPQHF.